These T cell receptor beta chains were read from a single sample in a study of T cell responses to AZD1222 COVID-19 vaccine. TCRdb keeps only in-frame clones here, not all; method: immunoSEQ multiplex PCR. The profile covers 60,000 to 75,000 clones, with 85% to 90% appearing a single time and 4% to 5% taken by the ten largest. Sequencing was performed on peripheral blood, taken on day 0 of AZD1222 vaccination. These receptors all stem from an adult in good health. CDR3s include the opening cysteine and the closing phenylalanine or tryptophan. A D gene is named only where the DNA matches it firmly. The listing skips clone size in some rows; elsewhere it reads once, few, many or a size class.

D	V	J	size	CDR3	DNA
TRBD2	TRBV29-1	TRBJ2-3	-	CSVEGTSGPNTQYF	TGCAGCGTTGAGGGGACTAGCGGCCCAAATACGCAGTATTTT
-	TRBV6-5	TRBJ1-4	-	CATRKWDPGNEKLFF	TGTGCCACTCGGAAGTGGGACCCGGGGAATGAAAAACTGTTTTTT
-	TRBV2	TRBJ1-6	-	CASSMWVSPLHF	TGTGCCAGCAGTATGTGGGTCTCACCCCTCCACTTT
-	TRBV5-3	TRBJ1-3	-	CARRWHTIYF	TGTGCCAGAAGGTGGCACACCATATATTTT
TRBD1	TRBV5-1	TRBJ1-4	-	CASSTRQGLGEKLFF	TGCGCCAGCAGCACCCGACAGGGGTTGGGTGAAAAACTGTTTTTT
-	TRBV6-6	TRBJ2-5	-	CASSLTNLETQYF	TGTGCCAGCAGTTTGACCAACCTTGAGACCCAGTACTTC
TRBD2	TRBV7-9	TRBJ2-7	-	CASSLGQGLASYEQYF	TGTGCCAGCAGCTTAGGGCAGGGACTAGCGTCCTACGAGCAGTACTTC
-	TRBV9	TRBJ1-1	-	CASSPRGTGLDTEAFF	TGTGCCAGCAGCCCCCGGGGCACAGGTTTGGACACTGAAGCTTTCTTT
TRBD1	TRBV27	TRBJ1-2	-	CASSTGTGGSYGYTF	TGTGCCAGCAGTACCGGGACAGGGGGAAGCTATGGCTACACCTTC
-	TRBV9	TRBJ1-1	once	CASSEHPAAVTEAFF	TGTGCCAGCAGCGAACATCCGGCCGCGGTTACTGAAGCTTTCTTT
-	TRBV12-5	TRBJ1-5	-	CASARQDQPQHF	TGTGCTAGTGCGCGACAAGATCAGCCCCAGCATTTT
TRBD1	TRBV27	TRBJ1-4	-	CASRSTGGREKLFF	TGTGCCAGCAGATCAACAGGGGGACGTGAAAAACTGTTTTTT
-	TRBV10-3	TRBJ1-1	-	CAISEYEGITEAFF	TGTGCCATCAGTGAGTATGAGGGAATCACTGAAGCTTTCTTT
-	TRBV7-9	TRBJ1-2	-	CASSLAGRGYGYTF	TGTGCCAGCAGCTTAGCGGGGAGGGGCTATGGCTACACCTTC
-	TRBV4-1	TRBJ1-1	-	CASSFTANTEAFF	TGCGCCAGCAGCTTCACAGCGAACACTGAAGCTTTCTTT
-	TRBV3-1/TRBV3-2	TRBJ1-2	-	CASSPLQGSGYTF	TGTGCCAGCAGCCCTCTTCAGGGATCTGGCTACACCTTC
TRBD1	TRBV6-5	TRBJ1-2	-	CASSYTLTGADGYTF	TGTGCCAGCAGTTACACCTTGACAGGGGCGGATGGCTACACCTTC
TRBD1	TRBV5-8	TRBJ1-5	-	CASSSGTANQPQHF	TGTGCCAGCAGCTCCGGGACAGCGAATCAGCCCCAGCATTTT
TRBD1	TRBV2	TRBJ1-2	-	CASQGTGGWGYTF	TGTGCCAGCCAAGGGACAGGGGGTTGGGGCTACACCTTC
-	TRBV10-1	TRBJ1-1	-	CASSESHNAEAFF	TGCGCCAGCAGTGAAAGCCACAACGCTGAAGCTTTCTTT
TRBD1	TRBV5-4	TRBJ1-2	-	CASSSTGMGGYTF	TGTGCCAGCAGCTCGACAGGGATGGGTGGCTACACCTTC
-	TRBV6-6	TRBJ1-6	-	CASSSTGVNSPLHF	TGTGCCAGCAGCTCGACAGGCGTTAATTCACCCCTCCACTTT
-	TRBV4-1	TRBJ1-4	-	CASSHPYEKLFF	TGCGCCAGCAGCCACCCGTATGAAAAACTGTTTTTT
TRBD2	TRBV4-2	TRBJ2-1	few	CASSPTNGGAGEQFF	TGTGCCAGCAGCCCGACGAACGGGGGGGCGGGTGAGCAGTTCTTC
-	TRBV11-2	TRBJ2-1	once	CASSLSLGEQFF	TGTGCCAGCAGCTTATCCCTTGGTGAGCAGTTCTTC
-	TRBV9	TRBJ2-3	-	CASSLRSEAGTSTDTQYF	TGTGCCAGCAGCCTTCGTTCCGAGGCGGGGACTAGCACAGATACGCAGTATTTT
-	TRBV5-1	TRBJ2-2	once	CASTISSREELFF	TGCGCCAGCACAATCTCTTCAAGGGAGGAGCTGTTTTTT
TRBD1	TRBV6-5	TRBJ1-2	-	CASSLRTGSQGYTF	TGTGCCAGCAGCCTTCGGACAGGGTCACAAGGCTACACCTTC
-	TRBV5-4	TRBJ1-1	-	CASSLGAYKPNTEAFF	TGTGCCAGCAGCTTGGGGGCCTATAAACCGAACACTGAAGCTTTCTTT
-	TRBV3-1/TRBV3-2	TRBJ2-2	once	CASSQRSLGELFF	TGTGCCAGCAGCCAAAGAAGTCTCGGGGAGCTGTTTTTT
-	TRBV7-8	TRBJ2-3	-	CASSLRVPDTQYF	TGTGCCAGCAGCTTAAGGGTCCCAGATACGCAGTATTTT
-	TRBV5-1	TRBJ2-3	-	CASSKLRDTSTHTQYF	TGCGCCAGCAGCAAACTCCGGGACACCTCCACTCATACGCAGTATTTT
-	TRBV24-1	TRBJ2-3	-	CATSDTGLGTDTQYF	TGTGCCACCAGTGATACTGGACTTGGCACAGATACGCAGTATTTT
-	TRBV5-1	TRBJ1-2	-	CASSVDPSRDLYGYTF	TGCGCCAGCAGCGTCGACCCATCCCGTGACCTTTATGGCTACACCTTC
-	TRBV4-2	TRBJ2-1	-	CASSLAGDNEQFF	TGTGCCAGCAGCTTAGCCGGGGACAATGAGCAGTTCTTC
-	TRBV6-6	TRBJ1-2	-	CASSSPESANYGYTF	TGTGCCAGCAGCTCCCCGGAGTCGGCTAACTATGGCTACACCTTC
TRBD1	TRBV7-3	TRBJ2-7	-	CASSLNVGQNYEQYF	TGTGCCAGCAGCTTAAACGTGGGACAGAACTACGAGCAGTACTTC
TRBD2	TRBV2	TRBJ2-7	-	CASSEFAGGLYEQYF	TGTGCCAGCAGTGAATTTGCGGGGGGCCTTTACGAGCAGTACTTC
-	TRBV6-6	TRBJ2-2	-	CASRSPADTGELFF	TGTGCCAGCAGATCCCCGGCAGACACCGGGGAGCTGTTTTTT
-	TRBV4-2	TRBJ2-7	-	CASSQGATVASYEQYF	TGTGCCAGCAGCCAAGGGGCCACAGTCGCCTCCTACGAGCAGTACTTC
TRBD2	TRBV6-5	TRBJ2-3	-	CAIRTSGGADTQYF	TGTGCCATCCGGACTAGCGGGGGGGCAGATACGCAGTATTTT
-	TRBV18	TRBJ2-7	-	CASSPPGALWSEQYF	TGTGCCAGCTCACCACCGGGGGCATTATGGAGCGAGCAGTACTTC
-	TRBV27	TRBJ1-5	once	CASSSDASEFFSNQPQHF	TGTGCCAGCAGCTCGGACGCATCCGAGTTCTTTAGCAATCAGCCCCAGCATTTT
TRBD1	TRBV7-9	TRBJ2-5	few	CASSPGTGARETQYF	TGTGCCAGCAGCCCCGGGACAGGGGCGAGGGAGACCCAGTACTTC
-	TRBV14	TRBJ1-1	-	CASSQWAGMNTEAFF	TGTGCCAGCAGCCAATGGGCAGGAATGAACACTGAAGCTTTCTTT
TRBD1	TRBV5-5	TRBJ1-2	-	CASSLQGPIGYTF	TGTGCCAGCAGTTTACAGGGGCCCATTGGCTACACCTTC
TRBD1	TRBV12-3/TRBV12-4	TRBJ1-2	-	CASSSGTDYGYTF	TGTGCCAGCAGCTCTGGGACAGACTATGGCTACACCTTC
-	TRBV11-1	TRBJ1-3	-	CASSSSDSSGNTIYF	TGTGCCAGCAGCTCATCGGACAGTTCTGGAAACACCATATATTTT
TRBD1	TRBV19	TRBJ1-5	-	CASSKGQGRGQPQHF	TGTGCCAGTAGTAAGGGACAGGGTCGAGGGCAGCCCCAGCATTTT